This T cell receptor beta chain stems from a study of human T cells and chemical hapten exposure. Notes on the study in general: PT1 expanded TCR counts and patch test score were linked, and their correlation was positive. Donors in the study had alopecia, meaning their immune response may differ from healthy people's.

The time point was: pre-sensitization, week 0. Treatment in this sample: therapeutic diphenylcyclopropenone sensitization with weekly scalp DPC. Via MiXCR, TCRdb re-called the RACE reads, giving one row per CDR3 protein. The table records 35,000 to 45,000 distinct CDR3 sequences, 12% of them present only once. As for this clonotype: Antigen unknown.

Germline assignment: CDR1 MNHEY and CDR2 SMNVEV (reference sequence). The CDR3 sequence is 15 residues long. V lost 6 bases and J lost 2, with 15 bases in between. The sequence derives from a woman aged 25 to 39 with alopecia areata. Some clones in this sample may be carry-over from other donors' samples. Material: whole blood, obtained in connection with sensitization to the hapten diphenylcyclopropenone (DPC). The chain has TRBV27 and TRBJ2-3; D is uncertain. CDR3 loop: CASSPWAQSTDTQYF. Written as DNA, the CDR3 is TGTGCCAGCAGCCCCTGGGCCCAGTCCACAGATACGCAGTATTTT.